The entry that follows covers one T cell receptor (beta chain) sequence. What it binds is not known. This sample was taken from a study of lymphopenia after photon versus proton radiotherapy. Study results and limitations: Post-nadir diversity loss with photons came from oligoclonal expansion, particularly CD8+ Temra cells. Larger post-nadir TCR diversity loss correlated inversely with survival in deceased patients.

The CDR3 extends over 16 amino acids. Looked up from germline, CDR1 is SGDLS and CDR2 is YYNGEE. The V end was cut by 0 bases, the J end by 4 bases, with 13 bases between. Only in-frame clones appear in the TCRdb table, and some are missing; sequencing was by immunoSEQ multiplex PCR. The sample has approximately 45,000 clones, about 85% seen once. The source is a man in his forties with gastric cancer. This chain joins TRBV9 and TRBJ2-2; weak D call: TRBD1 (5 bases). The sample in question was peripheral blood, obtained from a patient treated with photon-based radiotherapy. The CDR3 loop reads CASSVVVGPVTGELFF. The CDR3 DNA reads TGTGCCAGCAGCGTAGTCGTGGGGCCCGTCACCGGGGAGCTGTTTTTT.